What follows is one T cell receptor beta chain and its context. Its antigen is unidentified. Random hexamers were used to reverse transcribe the RNA input (about 0.5 to 1 ug). Amplification of TCR beta CDR3 by immunoSEQ multiplex PCR spanned 54 Vbeta and 13 Jbeta. MiXCR was run by TCRdb on the immunoSEQ multiplex PCR reads, yielding one entry per CDR3 protein. The repertoire includes around 200,000 distinct CDR3 sequences, over 90% of them detected once, and approximately 0.099% sits in the top ten. This CDR3 has 14 residues. With 0 bases removed from V and 4 bases from J, the gap between germline ends came to 9 bases. Per the germline V gene, CDR1 is LGHNA and CDR2 is YSLEER. This record comes from a study of CD8 T cells in Susac syndrome. Findings and limits, study-wide: When the CD4+ T cell repertoires of patients with Susac syndrome were examined, they did not show any clonal expansion.

The sequenced material came from CD4+ T cells from PBMCs. The receptor was derived from a human donor with Susac syndrome. V usage is TRBV4-3 and J usage is TRBJ1-1; D ambiguous. DNA for the CDR3: TGCGCCAGCAGCCAAGATGCGGGGTCCACTGAAGCTTTCTTT. Protein product: CASSQDAGSTEAFF.